This is a list of T cell receptor beta chains from one sample in a study of blood T cell repertoires in COVID-19. This table comes from immunoSEQ multiplex PCR, and its TCRdb copy is limited to in-frame clones, with some not included. This sample has 140,000 to 150,000 clones; 80% occur once, and the top ten carry roughly 13%. The sequenced material came from peripheral blood. All receptors derive from a man between 60 and 75 years old with active or convalescent COVID-19. Both conserved end residues are part of each CDR3. Each record gives: clone size, V gene, D gene, J gene, CDR3 protein, CDR3 DNA. A D gene is named only where the DNA matches it firmly. Rows may omit the clone size; those that give it use once, few, many or a size class.

>-|TRBV11-2|-|TRBJ2-7
CASSPTTGDYEQYF
TGTGCCAGCAGCCCCACGACTGGAGACTACGAGCAGTACTTC
>few|TRBV4-2|TRBD1|TRBJ2-5
CASSQEWDRYQETQYF
TGTGCCAGCAGCCAAGAGTGGGACAGGTACCAAGAGACCCAGTACTTC
>few|TRBV28|TRBD1|TRBJ1-6
CASNIQGVVPLHF
TGTGCCAGCAATATACAGGGGGTTGTACCCCTCCACTTT
>-|TRBV12-5|TRBD1|TRBJ2-2
CASGPGTVNTGELFF
TGTGCTAGTGGCCCCGGGACAGTGAACACCGGGGAGCTGTTTTTT
>-|TRBV4-3|-|TRBJ2-7
CASSQAGTSTYEQYF
TGCGCCAGCAGCCAAGCCGGGACAAGCACCTACGAGCAGTACTTC
>-|TRBV11-2|TRBD2|TRBJ2-2
CASSSFGRTNTGELFF
TGTGCCAGCAGCTCCTTCGGGAGGACCAACACCGGGGAGCTGTTTTTT
>-|TRBV5-1|-|TRBJ1-1
CASSLTRGTAMNTEAFF
TGCGCCAGCAGCTTGACAAGGGGGACGGCCATGAACACTGAAGCTTTCTTT
>-|TRBV11-1|TRBD1|TRBJ2-1
CASSLRDRDYNEQFF
TGTGCCAGCAGCTTACGGGACAGGGACTACAATGAGCAGTTCTTC
>-|TRBV19|-|TRBJ1-2
CASSIPDYGYTF
TGTGCCAGTAGTATCCCAGATTATGGCTACACCTTC
>-|TRBV27|-|TRBJ1-6
CASSLSSGYNSPLHF
TGTGCCAGCAGTCTCAGTTCGGGGTACAATTCACCCCTCCACTTT
>-|TRBV4-1|TRBD1|TRBJ2-1
CASSRLQGQDEQFF
TGCGCCAGCAGCCGCCTACAGGGGCAGGATGAGCAGTTCTTC
>-|TRBV6-5|TRBD1|TRBJ1-5
CASNGQAGNQPQHF
TGTGCCAGCAACGGACAGGCAGGCAATCAGCCCCAGCATTTT
>-|TRBV30|TRBD2|TRBJ2-3
CAWSRILASGGIYTDTQYF
TGTGCCTGGAGTCGTATCCTCGCTAGCGGGGGCATATACACAGATACGCAGTATTTT
>-|TRBV6-4|TRBD2|TRBJ2-7
CANPLTRGGPFSEQYF
TGTGCCAACCCCCTTACCCGGGGAGGGCCTTTCTCCGAGCAGTACTTC
>-|TRBV19|TRBD2|TRBJ2-1
CASSMSPSGYNNEQFF
TGTGCCAGTAGTATGAGCCCTAGCGGGTACAACAATGAGCAGTTCTTC
>-|TRBV28|TRBD2|TRBJ2-1
CASSSTSGGSYNEQFF
TGTGCCAGCAGTTCGACTAGCGGGGGCTCCTACAATGAGCAGTTCTTC
>-|TRBV4-3|-|TRBJ1-6
CASSQSPPGGSYNSPLHF
TGCGCCAGCAGCCAGAGCCCCCCCGGGGGGTCCTATAATTCACCCCTCCACTTT
>-|TRBV6-5|-|TRBJ2-2
CASRLKITGELFF
TGTGCCAGCAGACTGAAGATCACCGGGGAGCTGTTTTTT
>few|TRBV29-1|-|TRBJ1-2
CSVEAVYGYGYTF
TGCAGCGTTGAAGCGGTCTATGGCTATGGCTACACCTTC
>-|TRBV6-5|TRBD2|TRBJ2-1
CASRGTSSNEQFF
TGTGCCAGCAGGGGGACTAGCAGCAATGAGCAGTTCTTC
>once|TRBV11-2|TRBD2|TRBJ2-6
CASRTWGLAGRAGANVLTF
TGTGCCAGCAGAACCTGGGGACTAGCGGGCAGAGCAGGGGCCAACGTCCTGACTTTC
>-|TRBV19|TRBD1|TRBJ1-2
CASNPGQGAGYTF
TGTGCCAGTAATCCGGGACAGGGGGCTGGCTACACCTTC
>-|TRBV6-5|-|TRBJ1-5
CASSTYSNQPQHF
TGTGCCAGCAGCACTTATAGCAATCAGCCCCAGCATTTT
>-|TRBV6-6|-|TRBJ2-7
CASSFRDTYEQYF
TGTGCCAGCAGTTTTCGAGACACCTACGAGCAGTACTTC
>-|TRBV5-1|-|TRBJ2-3
CASTLIDTKPDTQYF
TGCGCCAGCACATTAATCGACACAAAGCCAGATACGCAGTATTTT
>-|TRBV11-3|-|TRBJ2-1
CASSLDGTGHEQFF
TGTGCCAGCAGCTTAGACGGGACTGGACATGAGCAGTTCTTC
>-|TRBV3-1/TRBV3-2|TRBD1|TRBJ2-3
CASSPIAGGQYF
TGTGCCAGCAGCCCGATAGCAGGGGGGCAGTATTTT
>-|TRBV15|-|TRBJ2-7
CATSYSQGGYEQYF
TGTGCCACCAGTTATTCCCAAGGGGGCTACGAGCAGTACTTC
>-|TRBV28|-|TRBJ2-7
CASSSAFSSGASYEQYF
TGTGCCAGCAGTTCCGCCTTCTCCTCAGGGGCCTCCTACGAGCAGTACTTC
>few|TRBV5-4|TRBD1|TRBJ2-5
CASSPPGTGFKETQYF
TGTGCCAGCAGCCCCCCCGGGACAGGATTTAAAGAGACCCAGTACTTC
>-|TRBV7-8|TRBD1|TRBJ1-2
CASSLDVGQANYGYTF
TGTGCCAGCAGCTTAGATGTGGGACAGGCCAACTATGGCTACACCTTC
>-|TRBV7-8|-|TRBJ2-1
CASSLALGPGDRNEQFF
TGTGCCAGCAGCTTGGCGTTAGGGCCAGGGGATCGCAATGAGCAGTTCTTC
>few|TRBV7-9|-|TRBJ2-1
CASSRTALRGEQFF
TGTGCCAGCAGCCGTACGGCCTTGCGGGGTGAGCAGTTCTTC
>-|TRBV6-6|TRBD1|TRBJ1-2
CASSDRGNYGYTF
TGTGCCAGCAGTGACAGGGGAAACTATGGCTACACCTTC
>-|TRBV6-5|TRBD1|TRBJ1-5
CASSPGQAYQPQHF
TGTGCCAGCAGCCCCGGACAGGCATATCAGCCCCAGCATTTT
>-|TRBV15|-|TRBJ1-5
CATSRNFNQPQHF
TGTGCCACCAGCAGGAACTTTAATCAGCCCCAGCATTTT
>-|TRBV20-1|-|TRBJ1-5
CSASRQFNQPQHF
TGCAGTGCTAGTAGACAGTTCAATCAGCCCCAGCATTTT
>many|TRBV19|-|TRBJ1-3
CASRDFLARNTIYF
TGTGCCAGTAGGGACTTCCTTGCCCGGAACACCATATATTTT
>-|TRBV27|-|TRBJ2-1
CASRSDREVDEQFF
TGTGCCAGCAGATCAGACAGGGAGGTGGATGAGCAGTTCTTC
>-|TRBV4-1|-|TRBJ2-1
CASSQRVFSNHEQFF
TGCGCCAGCAGCCAACGGGTCTTCTCGAACCATGAGCAGTTCTTC
>-|TRBV28|TRBD2|TRBJ2-7
CASSIPSGSSYEQYF
TGTGCCAGCAGTATTCCTAGCGGGAGTAGCTACGAGCAGTACTTC
>-|TRBV5-4|-|TRBJ1-1
CASSLALNTEAFF
TGTGCCAGCAGCTTGGCCTTGAACACTGAAGCTTTCTTT
>-|TRBV7-2|-|TRBJ2-3
CASSIQTGSTDTQYF
TGTGCCAGCAGTATCCAAACAGGTAGCACAGATACGCAGTATTTT
>-|TRBV9|TRBD2|TRBJ2-1
CASTVAGGNEQFF
TGTGCCAGCACGGTAGCGGGAGGCAATGAGCAGTTCTTC
>-|TRBV4-2|TRBD2|TRBJ2-7
CASSQGTSGMSYEQYF
TGTGCCAGCAGCCAGGGGACTAGCGGGATGTCCTACGAGCAGTACTTC
>-|TRBV18|TRBD1|TRBJ2-7
CASSPGTGDYEQYF
TGTGCCAGCTCACCCGGGACAGGGGACTACGAGCAGTACTTC
>-|TRBV7-2|TRBD1|TRBJ1-6
CASSQGTGYKNSPLHF
TGTGCCAGCAGCCAAGGGACAGGGTATAAGAATTCACCCCTCCACTTT